Below, one T cell receptor (beta chain) is given with its context. This sample was included in a study of T cell changes during pregnancy in multiple sclerosis. The junction had 4 bases not matched to a gene; V was cut back by 3 bases and J by 0 bases. The CDR3 sequence is 16 residues long. In germline, CDR1 is SGHNT, CDR2 YENEEA. Clones were read by immunoSEQ multiplex PCR, and TCRdb kept only the in-frame ones, dropping some. Of 45,000 to 55,000 clones listed, approximately 92% were seen once; the top ten hold roughly 2.1%. The chain links TRBV11-3 to TRBJ2-3; 9 nucleotides line up with TRBD2. The clonotype originates from a female donor with multiple sclerosis, enrolled in a pregnancy study. The source material was peripheral blood, sampled in the third trimester of pregnancy. Written as DNA, the CDR3 is TGTGCCAGCAGCTTGGGCGGGAGGGCTAGCACAGATACGCAGTATTTT. Residues: CASSLGGRASTDTQYF. The complete variable domain, with remaining parts taken from reference TRBV11-3 and TRBJ2-3, reads EAGVVQSPRYKIIEKKQPVAFWCNPISGHNTLYWYLQNLGQGPELLIRYENEEAVDDSQLPKDRFSAERLKGVDSTLKIQPAELGDSAVYLCASSLGGRASTDTQYFGPGTRLTVL.